Below, 4 T cell receptor beta chains from the same sample are listed, as sequenced in a study of HIV-infected patients and healthy controls. TCRdb ran MiXCR on the 5' RACE reads and lists one entry per CDR3 protein. The sample holds around 20,000 distinct CDR3 sequences, roughly 20% seen once. The sample consisted of CD8+ T cells from blood. The source is a human donor in good health.

The V gene is TRBV10-3, the J gene TRBJ1-1; D possibly corresponds to TRBD1 (5 bases). The V gene lost 10 bases and the J gene lost 1 base, with 13 bases spanning the gap. Germline V CDR1 and CDR2: ENHRY, SYGVKD. There are 13 residues in the CDR3. The CDR3, as DNA: TGTGCCACTTGGTCCGGGGGGAACACTGAAGCTTTCTTT. Amino acid sequence: CATWSGGNTEAFF.

This chain joins TRBV29-1 and TRBJ2-3; D is unclear. The V gene's germline CDR1 is SQVTM and CDR2 ANQGSEA. Trimming stripped 2 bases from V and 5 bases from J, with 20 bases between. The CDR3 contains 16 residues. The CDR3 coding sequence is TGCAGCGTTGAATACCTTCAGGACCTCACACGAGATACGCAGTATTTT. This sequence encodes CSVEYLQDLTRDTQYF.

The rearrangement links TRBV15 to TRBJ2-1; the match to TRBD2 covers 7 bases. The CDR3 is 16 amino acids. V lost 2 bases and J lost 2; bases outside the gene matches: 6. Germline CDR1 is LNHNV and CDR2 is YYDKDF (reference sequence). The CDR3 coding sequence is TGTGCCACCAGCAGACCTACTAGCGATACCTACAATGAGCAGTTCTTC. It codes for CATSRPTSDTYNEQFF.

The chain combines TRBV19 with TRBJ1-1; D unclear. This CDR3 spans 15 amino acids. The germline gives CDR1 LNHDA, CDR2 SQIVND (reference sequence). V was cut by 3 bases and J by 7 bases, with 18 bases left in between. Written as DNA, the CDR3 is TGTGCCAGTAGTATTAGTCAGCGCAGCCCGATTGAAGCTTTCTTT. It translates to CASSISQRSPIEAFF. The full variable domain, its missing parts supplied by reference TRBV19 and TRBJ1-1, is DGGITQSPKYLFRKEGQNVTLSCEQNLNHDAMYWYRQDPGQGLRLIYYSQIVNDFQKGDIAEGYSVSREKKESFPLTVTSAQKNPTAFYLCASSISQRSPIEAFFGQGTRLTVV.